This T cell receptor (beta chain) comes out of a study of early T cells in non-severe SARS-CoV-2 infection (dated by TCRdb to the early 2020s). Regarding the study in general: Because TCR sequencing was done on bulk RNA from unsorted whole blood, the alpha and beta chains could not be paired. General findings and caveats noted by the study authors: VDJdb matching was skewed toward anti-spike CD8 responses and likely underestimated virus-specific expansions by missing private and CD4 specificities.

To note about this clonotype: The antigen it recognizes is unknown. Base-call qualities are not available, and no considerably larger clone is one nucleotide away.

V ends up 2 bases short and J 2 bases short, with an unmatched junction base count of 4. The germline V gene (reference sequence) sets CDR1 to SGHAT and CDR2 to FQDESV. From the cysteine up to the phenylalanine, the CDR3 has a length of 16 residues. Solely the CDR3 DNA is kept, with 48 bases framed from the first base. A case-control design nested within a healthcare worker cohort in London, UK, was used, with weekly nasopharyngeal swab PCR tests and blood sampling performed. Healthcare workers were recruited during the week of the UK lockdown, between 23 and 31 March 2020, and followed weekly for up to about 15 weeks. The method was 5' RACE. These reads were obtained on a NextSeq 500. To correct for sequencing error and PCR bias, the TCR library protocol tagged individual cDNA molecules with unique molecular identifiers. TCR alpha and beta chains were both sequenced, and the abundances of alpha and beta sequences in each sample were closely correlated with each other. Regarding the original processing steps: Decombinator V4 was used to annotate TCR sequences for V gene, J gene and CDR3. Expanded TCRs were defined as changing significantly between any two time points under a Poisson model with p below 0.0001. Abundances of TCRs were expressed as counts per million after normalisation to the total number of TCRs sequenced in each sample. TRAV1-2 paired with TRAJ12, TRAJ20 or TRAJ33 defined MAIT TCRs, while TRAV10 paired with TRAJ18 defined iNKT TCRs. VDJdb, accessed 1 November 2021, was searched for CMV, EBV and SARS-CoV-2 annotated TCRs, with TCRs annotated for multiple antigens excluded. TCRdb handled the public reads itself, with Q25 trimming in fastp and clone calling in MiXCR, and kept productive beta chains. Rows with a matching CDR3 protein are joined into one entry that keeps the most common DNA and genes. TCRdb's processing, not the authors' own work, is the source of the V and J calls. Here the sample has roughly 90,000 distinct CDR3 sequences; around 15% occur a single time. 3% of the sample rests with the top ten.

This receptor chain uses TRBV11-1 and TRBJ2-3; TRBD2 aligns with 10 central bases. Source material: whole blood. The TCR originated in an adult who was a healthcare worker with PCR-confirmed SARS-CoV-2 infection or an uninfected control (not recorded which). The DNA is TGTGCCAGCAGCTTAAGGAGCGGGGGGGCCACAGATACGCAGTATTTT. Translated, it gives CASSLRSGGATDTQYF.